The 28 T cell receptor beta chains reported below all come from one sample, sequenced in a study of T cell responses to AZD1222 COVID-19 vaccine. Clones were read by immunoSEQ multiplex PCR, and TCRdb kept only the in-frame ones, dropping some. The sample contains fewer than 100,000 clones, 85% to 90% of which appear only once. This specimen consisted of peripheral blood, obtained 28 days after the second AZD1222 dose. All receptors come from an adult who received the AZD1222 COVID-19 vaccine.

The rearrangement joins TRBV7-2 to TRBJ2-1, with 8 bases fitting TRBD2. This CDR3 has 13 residues. The V gene's germline CDR1 is SGHTA and CDR2 FQGNSA. V was pared by 4 bases and J by 9 bases, with 5 bases of the junction left unmatched. CDR3 nucleotide sequence: TGTGCCAGCAGCTCGGGACTAGTATCTGAGCAGTTCTTC. Its protein is CASSSGLVSEQFF.

V gene TRBV6-5 combines with J gene TRBJ1-2; D gene unclear. This CDR3 spans 15 amino acids. From germline, CDR1 is MNHEY and CDR2 SVGAGI. V gave up 8 bases and J gave up 3 bases, with 19 bases separating them. In DNA, the CDR3 is TGTGCCAGCTCTACACATCGGGGTAGGGACTATGGCTACACCTTC. Translated, it gives CASSTHRGRDYGYTF.

This chain links TRBV5-1 with TRBJ2-1, with TRBD2 matching over 7 bases. The CDR3 is 17 amino acids. Looked up from germline, CDR1 is SGHRS and CDR2 is YFSETQ. V was pared by 4 bases and J by 0 bases, with 10 bases of the junction left unmatched. The CDR3 here is CASSPVTSLSSYNEQFF. The CDR3 DNA reads TGCGCCAGCAGCCCGGTGACTAGCCTTAGCTCCTACAATGAGCAGTTCTTC.

V gene TRBV27 combines with J gene TRBJ2-1; 10 bases agree with TRBD1. The CDR3 has 15 amino acids. The germline V gene has CDR1 MNHEY and CDR2 SMNVEV (reference sequence). J gave up 7 bases and V 6 bases, and 9 bases lay outside the gene matches. CDR3 coding DNA: TGTGCCAGCAGGGAACGGGACAGGGGTCCTAATGAGCAGTTCTTC. It yields the protein CASRERDRGPNEQFF.

The V and J genes are TRBV12-3 or TRBV12-4 and TRBJ1-2; TRBD1 is a possible D gene (6 bases). The CDR3 runs to 12 residues. V lost 4 bases, J lost 8 bases, and 11 bases lay in between. The CDR3 here is CASSWGGRGYTF. Written as DNA, the CDR3 is TGTGCCAGCAGTTGGGGGGGGCGAGGCTACACCTTC.

The V gene is TRBV4-2, the J gene TRBJ2-5; 8 nucleotides agree with TRBD1. With 2 bases clipped from V and 5 bases from J, the junction kept 4 bases outside the gene matches. Germline-derived CDR1 and CDR2 are LGHNA and YNFKEQ. The CDR3 runs to 14 residues. The CDR3 loop is CASSQPGGLETQYF. In DNA form, the CDR3 reads TGTGCCAGCAGCCAACCAGGGGGCTTGGAGACCCAGTACTTC.

This clone was recorded a few times. The CDR3 region is CAISDLRSSGNTIYF. DNA for the CDR3: TGTGCCATCAGTGATTTACGGAGCTCTGGAAACACCATATATTTT. The chain has TRBV10-3 and TRBJ1-3; D uncertain. CDR3 length: 15 amino acids. Deletions cut 3 bases from V and 0 bases from J, with 9 bases between. The V gene's germline CDR1 is ENHRY and CDR2 SYGVKD.

This chain joins TRBV9 and TRBJ1-1, with D possibly being TRBD1 (5 bases). Germline V lookup: CDR1 SGDLS, CDR2 YYNGEE. The CDR3 has 14 amino acids. The V and J ends lost 0 bases and 1 base respectively, with 7 bases between them. For the CDR3, the DNA is TGTGCCAGCAGCGTAGGTCAGGGGAACACTGAAGCTTTCTTT. This codes for CASSVGQGNTEAFF.

This chain uses TRBV9 with TRBJ1-6; TRBD1 might be the D (5 bases). V was pared by 4 bases and J by 7 bases, with 12 bases between. This CDR3 is 14 amino acids long. CDR1 is SGDLS, CDR2 YYNGEE, per germline. The CDR3, as DNA: TGTGCCAGCAGCTCCCAGGGCCCGAATTCACCCCTCCACTTT. Translated, it gives CASSSQGPNSPLHF. The full variable domain, with the rest looked up from reference TRBV9 and TRBJ1-6, is DSGVTQTPKHLITATGQRVTLRCSPRSGDLSVYWYQQSLDQGLQFLIQYYNGEERAKGNILERFSAQQFPDLHSELNLSSLELGDSALYFCASSSQGPNSPLHFGNGTRLTVT.

V usage is TRBV9 and J usage is TRBJ2-5; the D is unclear. The germline CDR1 and CDR2 sequences are SGDLS and YYNGEE. The CDR3 sequence is 13 residues long. V was pared by 4 bases and J by 1 base, with 8 bases between. CDR3 nucleotides: TGTGCCAGCAGCTCCCACCCCCAAGAGACCCAGTACTTC. Its protein product is CASSSHPQETQYF.

This clone was seen more than once but under ten times. V gene TRBV28 combines with J gene TRBJ2-1; D is perhaps TRBD1 (6 bases). The length of the CDR3 is 10 residues. V was clipped by 8 bases and J by 10 bases, with 9 bases between them. Per the germline V gene, CDR1 is MDHEN and CDR2 is SYDVKM. The CDR3 loop is CASEGTEQFF. The CDR3 nucleotides are TGTGCCAGCGAAGGGACAGAGCAGTTCTTC.

This chain connects TRBV9 to TRBJ2-7; tentatively, D is TRBD1 (5 bases). Germline V CDR1 and CDR2: SGDLS, YYNGEE. CDR3 length: 16 residues. Trimming cost V 4 bases and J 0 bases, with 17 bases left between them. The CDR3 sequence is CASSPGPGIGSYEQYF. CDR3 DNA sequence: TGTGCCAGCAGCCCCGGCCCAGGGATAGGCTCCTACGAGCAGTACTTC.

The CDR3 protein is CASSETDFNNEQFF. CDR3 nucleotide sequence: TGTGCCAGCAGCGAGACCGACTTCAACAATGAGCAGTTCTTC. The genes are TRBV5-6 and TRBJ2-1; no reliable D call. The V gene's germline CDR1 is SGHDT and CDR2 YYEEEE. V lost 4 bases and J lost 5, with 13 bases in between. The CDR3 consists of 14 residues.

V gene TRBV10-3 combines with J gene TRBJ2-1; 11 nucleotides line up with TRBD1. The CDR3 sequence is 15 residues long. V lost 3 bases to trimming and J lost 6 bases; unmatched junction nucleotides: 4. Germline lookup yields CDR1 ENHRY and CDR2 SYGVKD. The CDR3 coding sequence is TGTGCCATCAGTGATCCCGGGACAGGGGGCAATGAGCAGTTCTTC. This gives the protein CAISDPGTGGNEQFF.

V and J are TRBV6-2 or TRBV6-3 and TRBJ2-5; 8 bases are shared with TRBD2. Germline V gene sequence: CDR1 MNHEY, CDR2 SVGEGT. The CDR3 runs to 17 residues. V was pared by 2 bases and J by 2 bases, with 10 bases of the junction left unmatched. The DNA of the CDR3 is TGTGCCAGCAGTTACAGAAAAAGCGGGGGCCCGCAAGAGACCCAGTACTTC. Translation: CASSYRKSGGPQETQYF.

This chain uses TRBV24-1 with TRBJ2-3; D gene uncertain. Germline CDR1 and CDR2: KGHDR and SFDVKD. The CDR3 consists of 14 residues. The germline V and J ends were trimmed by 9 bases and 2 bases, with 14 bases remaining between them. The CDR3 region is CATGAAANTDTQYF. CDR3 DNA: TGTGCCACCGGCGCGGCGGCGAACACAGATACGCAGTATTTT.

This chain links TRBV10-3 with TRBJ2-7; 10 bases align to TRBD2. The CDR3 is 15 amino acids. Per the germline V gene, CDR1 is ENHRY and CDR2 is SYGVKD. With V trimmed by 7 bases and J by 4 bases, 10 bases remained unmatched. The CDR3 loop is CAINTRASGGYEQYF. DNA of the CDR3: TGTGCCATCAATACGAGGGCTAGCGGGGGATACGAGCAGTACTTC.

The rearrangement joins TRBV5-1 to TRBJ1-4; tentatively, D is TRBD1 (6 bases). Germline values: CDR1 SGHRS, CDR2 YFSETQ. The ends were cut back, 4 bases at V and 7 bases at J, with 17 bases in the middle. The CDR3 covers 15 residues. CDR3 amino acids: CASSDQGISGEKLFF. In DNA form, the CDR3 reads TGCGCCAGCAGCGACCAGGGGATTTCGGGTGAAAAACTGTTTTTT.

The rearrangement links TRBV4-1 to TRBJ2-1, with TRBD2 matching over 14 bases. CDR3 length: 17 residues. CDR1 is MGHRA and CDR2 is YSYEKL in the germline V gene. V was clipped by 4 bases and J by 1 base; unmatched bases: 3. Written as DNA, the CDR3 is TGCGCCAGCAGCCGTGGACTAGCGGGGGGTTCCTACAATGAGCAGTTCTTC. Its translation: CASSRGLAGGSYNEQFF.

In DNA, the CDR3 is TGCAGCGTTGGAGAGGGGGTGACTGAAGCTTTCTTT. It is translated as CSVGEGVTEAFF. The V call is TRBV29-1, the J call TRBJ1-1; tentative D call: TRBD1 (6 bases). This CDR3 has 12 residues. Trimming removed 4 bases at V and 5 bases at J, with 11 bases between. Germline lookup yields CDR1 SQVTM and CDR2 ANQGSEA.

The V gene is TRBV18, the J gene TRBJ1-1; TRBD1 agrees at 8 bases. The CDR3 contains 13 residues. The V and J ends lost 4 bases and 5 bases, in that order; junction bases with no gene match: 3. The germline V gene encodes CDR1 KGHSH and CDR2 LQKENI. CDR3 coding DNA: TGTGCCAGCTCACTGGGACAGGAAACTGAAGCTTTCTTT. Its protein is CASSLGQETEAFF.

The rearrangement uses TRBV10-2 and TRBJ2-3; 8 bases line up with TRBD2. Germline-derived CDR1 and CDR2 are WSHSY and SAAADI. The CDR3 has 15 amino acids. V lost 3 bases, J lost 2 bases, and 4 bases stayed unmatched. CDR3 loop: CASSDRRGVTDTQYF. CDR3 in DNA: TGCGCCAGCAGTGATAGGCGGGGGGTCACAGATACGCAGTATTTT.

The rearrangement joins TRBV7-3 to TRBJ2-1; 8 nucleotides match TRBD2. The CDR3 covers 14 residues. CDR1 SGHTA and CDR2 FQGTGA come from the germline V gene. V gave up 4 bases and J gave up 7 bases; unmatched junction bases: 6. CDR3 nucleotides: TGTGCCAGCAGCTCCCCGGGACTAGAAAATGAGCAGTTCTTC. Its translation: CASSSPGLENEQFF.

This sequence joins TRBV7-3 and TRBJ1-1; 11 positions match TRBD1. V gave up 6 bases and J gave up 5 bases; unmatched junction bases: 14. Germline V CDR1 and CDR2: SGHTA, FQGTGA. This CDR3 is built from 17 residues. Here the CDR3 reads CASSLRSTGTGGTEAFF. The CDR3 bases are TGTGCCAGCAGTTTGAGATCAACCGGGACAGGGGGTACTGAAGCTTTCTTT.

V gene TRBV7-2 combines with J gene TRBJ2-1; 8 nucleotides align to TRBD2. Germline loops: CDR1 SGHTA, CDR2 FQGNSA. The CDR3 runs 15 residues. With 5 bases clipped from V and 5 bases from J, the junction kept 8 bases outside the gene matches. As DNA, the CDR3 is TGTGCCAGCAGCCCCGGACTAGCTCGGCACAATGAGCAGTTCTTC. It yields the protein CASSPGLARHNEQFF.

The chain combines TRBV5-4 with TRBJ2-5, with TRBD1 matching 10 bases. CDR3 size: 16 residues. V was clipped by 4 bases and J by 5 bases; unmatched bases: 11. The germline V gene encodes CDR1 SGHNT and CDR2 YYREEE (reference sequence). The CDR3 nucleotides read TGTGCCAGCAGCCCCAAAGGACAGGGGGTCTGGGAGACCCAGTACTTC. Translated, it gives CASSPKGQGVWETQYF.

The V and J genes are TRBV2 and TRBJ1-6; D perhaps matches TRBD1 (6 bases). V dropped 7 bases and J dropped 8 bases, with 15 bases sitting between them. Germline-derived CDR1 and CDR2 are SNHLY and FYNNEI. The CDR3 totals 14 residues. CDR3 protein: CASIVGRGDSPLHF. CDR3 coding DNA: TGTGCCAGCATAGTGGGCAGGGGTGATTCACCCCTCCACTTT.

The gene calls are TRBV7-9 and TRBJ2-7; D is unclear. Germline lookup yields CDR1 SEHNR and CDR2 FQNEAQ (reference sequence). The CDR3 runs 13 residues. V lost 5 bases, J lost 2 bases, and 10 bases lay in between. In nucleotides, the CDR3 is TGTGCCAGCAGCCAATCTGGGGCCTACGAGCAGTACTTC. Its translation: CASSQSGAYEQYF.